Shown below are 11 T cell receptor beta chains from a single sample sequenced in a study of shared clonotypes between healthy human individuals. Sequenced by immunoSEQ multiplex PCR; TCRdb stores in-frame clones only, minus some. This sample has about 610,000 clones, with about 96% found just once. Positively selected for CCR7, the CD45RO-negative cells used as naive CD8 cells excluded terminally differentiated effector memory CD45RA+ cells. Sequencing was performed on naive CD8+ T cells sorted from blood. Every receptor here comes from a woman aged 25-40 years in good health.

The sample holds one count of this clone. V is TRBV7-9 and J is TRBJ2-1; a weak D match, TRBD2 (6 bases). Germline CDR1 reads SEHNR; CDR2 reads FQNEAQ (reference sequence). Trimming stripped 8 bases from V and 4 bases from J, with 18 bases between. The CDR3 consists of 15 residues. In nucleotides, the CDR3 is TGTGCCAGCCGCCCCGGGACTGTCCCTTACAATGAGCAGTTCTTC. Its protein product is CASRPGTVPYNEQFF.

Notes on this clone: The sample has other DNA sequences that encode this CDR3 too. This chain links TRBV27 with TRBJ2-7; 8 bases map to TRBD1. The junction had 6 bases not matched to a gene; V was cut back by 5 bases and J by 3 bases. The V gene's germline CDR1 is MNHEY and CDR2 SMNVEV (reference sequence). The CDR3 runs 14 residues. CDR3 residues: CASSLGQGFYEQYF. CDR3 in DNA: TGTGCCAGCAGTCTTGGACAGGGCTTCTACGAGCAGTACTTC.

The chain combines TRBV7-8 with TRBJ2-1, with unresolved D. This CDR3 has 17 residues. Germline CDR1 is SGHVS and CDR2 is FQNEAQ. Trimming cost V 3 bases and J 5 bases, with 20 bases left between them. The CDR3: CASSFDRVTGPNNEQFF. CDR3 nucleotides: TGTGCCAGCAGCTTTGACCGGGTCACGGGTCCGAACAATGAGCAGTTCTTC.

The V gene is TRBV13, the J gene TRBJ1-2; D is uncertain. Germline lookup yields CDR1 PRHDT and CDR2 FYEKMQ (reference sequence). The V and J ends lost 2 bases and 9 bases respectively, with 16 bases between them. The CDR3 contains 14 residues. This CDR3 is CASSLTEGFRSYTF. CDR3 coding DNA: TGTGCCAGCAGCTTAACAGAGGGCTTTAGGAGCTACACCTTC.

The chain joins TRBV1 to TRBJ2-7; the D segment call TRBD2 is taken from the table without a DNA check. TRBV1 is noted as a pseudogene. This CDR3 comprises 14 residues. The CDR3 region has the DNA TGCACCAGCCTACTAACCTACCGTAGTCACGAGCAGTACTTC. Its protein product is CTSLLTYRSHEQYF.

J is TRBJ1-3 and V is TRBV2, with D perhaps matching TRBD1 (6 bases). The CDR3 has 15 amino acids. CDR1 and CDR2 from the germline V gene are SNHLY and FYNNEI. The germline V and J ends were trimmed by 8 bases and 0 bases, with 14 bases remaining between them. Here the CDR3 reads CASYSGVYSGNTIYF. The DNA of the CDR3 is TGTGCCAGCTACTCAGGGGTCTACTCTGGAAACACCATATATTTT.

In DNA form, the CDR3 reads TGCGCCAGCAGCCTTCCAGGAAGTTCGAACACTGAAGCTTTCTTT. This translates into CASSLPGSSNTEAFF. This chain links TRBV5-1 with TRBJ1-1; D is uncertain. Trimming removed 4 bases from V and 1 base from J, with 14 bases in between. The germline gives CDR1 SGHRS, CDR2 YFSETQ. The CDR3 totals 15 residues.

On this clone: Other DNA sequences in the same sample also yield this CDR3. Written as DNA, the CDR3 is TGTGCCAGCAGTCCCGGGACGTCCTCCTACGAGCAGTACTTC. This codes for CASSPGTSSYEQYF. The rearrangement links TRBV27 to TRBJ2-7, with D perhaps matching TRBD1 or TRBD2 (5 bases each). The CDR3 spans 14 residues. Per germline, CDR1 MNHEY and CDR2 SMNVEV (reference sequence). V was clipped by 5 bases and J by 0 bases, with 11 bases between them.

The chain couples TRBV19 to TRBJ2-5; D ambiguous. Judging by the DNA end, TRBJ2-7 fits better; the J call may be wrong. CDR3 size: 14 residues. The V gene's germline CDR1 is LNHDA and CDR2 SQIVND (reference sequence). CDR3 bases: TGTGCCAGTAGTATAGGTTACTCCTCCTACGAGCAGTACTTC. Protein product: CASSIGYSSYEQYF.

The CDR3 reads CASSEEGWAGETQYF. In nucleotides, the CDR3 is TGTGCCAGCAGTGAAGAAGGATGGGCCGGGGAGACCCAGTACTTC. The V and J genes are TRBV6-1 and TRBJ2-5; D gene uncertain. This CDR3 region has 15 residues. Trimming stripped 1 base from V and 5 bases from J, with 14 bases between. CDR1 and CDR2 from the germline V gene are MNHNS and SASEGT.

The chain uses TRBV28 and TRBJ2-7, with a tentative D call TRBD1 (6 bases). Trimming cost V 5 bases and J 3 bases, with 20 bases left between them. This CDR3 contains 16 residues. Germline V gene lookup returns CDR1 MDHEN and CDR2 SYDVKM. This chain's CDR3 is CASSPSTGLEVYEQYF. CDR3 nucleotides: TGTGCCAGCAGTCCATCAACAGGGTTGGAGGTCTACGAGCAGTACTTC.